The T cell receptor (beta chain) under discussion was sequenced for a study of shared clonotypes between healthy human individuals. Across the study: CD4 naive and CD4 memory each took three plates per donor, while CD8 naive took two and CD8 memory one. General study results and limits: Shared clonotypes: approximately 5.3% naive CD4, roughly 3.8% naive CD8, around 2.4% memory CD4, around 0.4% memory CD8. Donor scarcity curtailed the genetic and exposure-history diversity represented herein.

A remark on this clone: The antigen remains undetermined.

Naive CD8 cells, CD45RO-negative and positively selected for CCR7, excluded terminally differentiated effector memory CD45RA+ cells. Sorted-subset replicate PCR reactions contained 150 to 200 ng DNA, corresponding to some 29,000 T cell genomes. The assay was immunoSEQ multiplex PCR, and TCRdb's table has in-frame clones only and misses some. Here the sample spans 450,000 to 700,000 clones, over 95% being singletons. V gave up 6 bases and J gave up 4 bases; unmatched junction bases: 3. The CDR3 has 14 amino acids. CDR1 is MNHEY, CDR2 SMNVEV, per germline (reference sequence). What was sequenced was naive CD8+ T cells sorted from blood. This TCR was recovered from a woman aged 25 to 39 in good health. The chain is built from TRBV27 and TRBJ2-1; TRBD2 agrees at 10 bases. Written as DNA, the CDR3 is TGTGCCAGCAGATCTAGCGGGAGTTACAATGAGCAGTTCTTC. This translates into CASRSSGSYNEQFF.